This TCR beta chain is drawn from a study of monozygotic twins with inflammatory bowel disease. Findings and caveats of the study: Support for a single strong signal or clonotype associated with IBD was absent.

Whole blood that had not undergone T cell sorting provided the isolated total RNA. For each CDR3 protein, TCRdb gives one entry from its re-call of the 5' RACE reads, without DNA. There are some 400,000 distinct CDR3 sequences in the sample, with 2% to 3% held by the top ten. On this clonotype itself: Its antigen is not known.

The sequenced sample consisted of blood. The TCR originated in a human donor with ulcerative colitis or Crohn's disease, or a healthy co-twin of an affected twin (not recorded which).

The CDR3: CASSLYGAGYEQYF. V usage is TRBV27 and J usage is TRBJ2-7; absent DNA, TCRdb's TRBD1 call cannot be checked. The CDR3 is made up of 14 amino acids. In germline, CDR1 is MNHEY, CDR2 SMNVEV (reference sequence).